Reported below is one T cell receptor (beta chain). Its antigen is still unknown. This record belongs to a study of a mutant IDH1 vaccine in newly diagnosed glioma. Study overall: Commencement of vaccination occurred 4-6 weeks following radiotherapy alone, or concurrently with temozolomide cycles. Patients had received radiotherapy, temozolomide, or both previously, most receiving both. Findings and limits, study-wide: Any relationship between pseudoprogression and changes in top peripheral T cell clonotypes seemed absent.

TCRdb keeps only in-frame clones here, not all; method: immunoSEQ multiplex PCR. Of tens of thousands of clones in the sample, 90% to 95% were seen once. As for time point: week 5, during vaccination. Each dose delivered 300 ug of mutant IDH1 20-mer peptide subcutaneously with imiquimod. The V end was cut by 3 bases, the J end by 2 bases, with 11 bases between. CDR1 and CDR2 (germline): PRHDT, FYEKMQ (reference sequence). CDR3 length: 14 amino acids. The TCR originated in a woman in her fifties or sixties with glioma. The sequencing here drew on PBMCs, taken from a glioma patient whose treatment included an IDH1 peptide vaccine. This chain connects TRBV13 to TRBJ2-7, with D perhaps TRBD1 (6 bases). For the CDR3, the DNA is TGTGCCAGCAGCTTCGGGACACGGCCCTACGAGCAGTACTTC. Translating it yields CASSFGTRPYEQYF.